This TCR beta chain was retrieved from a study of cytomegalovirus exposure and HLA in healthy donors. Germline V gives CDR1 SGHTA, CDR2 FQGNSA. This CDR3 is built from 15 residues. Trimming removed 6 bases at V and 6 bases at J, with 20 bases between. This clone was seen only a few times. Its target is not known. General study results and limits: An ancestry cluster, one associated with Asian ancestry, reportedly showed fewer N-insertions than the approximately 670-donor mean in a later analysis. The productive fraction for most TCR beta V segments was about 87% or about 30% in an earlier analysis. Donors were assumed by presence/absence analyses to have roughly uniform sequencing depth.

Vbeta (60) and Jbeta (13) primers were used in the PCR. The table came from immunoSEQ multiplex PCR; TCRdb's copy has only in-frame clones and leaves some out. The profile covers 300,000 or so clones, with almost 85% appearing a single time and roughly 2% taken by the ten largest. Sequenced: PBMCs. V gene TRBV7-2 combines with J gene TRBJ1-1, with D unresolved. This clonotype was sampled from a woman in her forties in good health and CMV-seropositive. CDR3 coding DNA: TGTGCCAGCAGTCTATCGCAGCCGGGATCCGCTGAAGCTTTCTTT. This codes for CASSLSQPGSAEAFF.